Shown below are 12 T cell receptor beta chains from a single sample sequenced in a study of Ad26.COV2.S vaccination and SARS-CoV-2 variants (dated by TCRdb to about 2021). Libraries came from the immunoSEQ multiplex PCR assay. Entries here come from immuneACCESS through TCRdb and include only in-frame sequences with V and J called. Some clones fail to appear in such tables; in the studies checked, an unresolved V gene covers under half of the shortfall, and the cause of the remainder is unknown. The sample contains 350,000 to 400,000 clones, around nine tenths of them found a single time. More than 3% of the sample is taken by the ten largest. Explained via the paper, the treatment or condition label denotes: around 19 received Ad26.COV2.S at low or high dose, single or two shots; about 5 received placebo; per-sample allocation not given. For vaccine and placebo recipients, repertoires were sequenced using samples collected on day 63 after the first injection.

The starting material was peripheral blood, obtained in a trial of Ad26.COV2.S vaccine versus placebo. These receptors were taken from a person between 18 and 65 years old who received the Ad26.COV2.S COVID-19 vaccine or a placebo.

CDR3 amino acids: CASSQAVRGEQYF. The CDR3 bases are TGCGCCAGCAGCCAAGCCGTGCGGGGGGAGCAGTACTTC. J is TRBJ2-7 and V is TRBV4-1; 7 bases fit TRBD2. Looked up from germline, CDR1 is MGHRA and CDR2 is YSYEKL. The CDR3 runs to 13 residues. J was trimmed by 7 bases and V by 1 base; bases with no gene match: 4.

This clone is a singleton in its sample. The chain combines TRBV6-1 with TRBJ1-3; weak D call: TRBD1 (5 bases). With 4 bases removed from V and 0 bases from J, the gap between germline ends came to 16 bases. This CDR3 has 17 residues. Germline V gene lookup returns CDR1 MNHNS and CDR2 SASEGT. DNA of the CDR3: TGTGCCAGCAGTGCGGCTACGACGGGGGGCTCTGGAAACACCATATATTTT. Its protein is CASSAATTGGSGNTIYF.

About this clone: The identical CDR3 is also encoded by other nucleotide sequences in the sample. The CDR3 spells CASSPGQGETQYF. CDR3 nucleotide sequence: TGCGCCAGCAGCCCGGGACAGGGAGAGACCCAGTACTTC. V usage is TRBV5-1 and J usage is TRBJ2-5; 9 nucleotides agree with TRBD1. Germline V lookup: CDR1 SGHRS, CDR2 YFSETQ. This CDR3 spans 13 amino acids. V lost 4 bases to trimming and J lost 4 bases; unmatched junction nucleotides: 2.

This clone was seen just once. CDR3 nucleotide sequence: TGTGCCACCTTACAGGGGATTAGCACAGATACGCAGTATTTT. Protein sequence: CATLQGISTDTQYF. The J gene is TRBJ2-3, the V gene TRBV10-3, with 7 bases that match TRBD1. V lost 10 bases, J lost 0 bases, and 7 bases stayed unmatched. The CDR3 is 14 amino acids. CDR1 is ENHRY and CDR2 is SYGVKD in the germline V gene.

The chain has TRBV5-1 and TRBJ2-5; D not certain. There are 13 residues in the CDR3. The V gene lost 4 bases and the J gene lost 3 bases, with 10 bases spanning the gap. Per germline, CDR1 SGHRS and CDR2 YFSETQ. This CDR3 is CASSQAGEETQYF. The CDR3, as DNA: TGCGCCAGCAGCCAAGCTGGCGAAGAGACCCAGTACTTC.

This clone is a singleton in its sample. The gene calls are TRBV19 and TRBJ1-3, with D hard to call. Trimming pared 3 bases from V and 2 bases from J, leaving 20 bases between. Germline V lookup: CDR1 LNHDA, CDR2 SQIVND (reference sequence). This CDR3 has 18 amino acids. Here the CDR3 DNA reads TGTGCCAGTAGTATCGGCCCCTTCCGGGCCCACCCTGGAAACACCATATATTTT. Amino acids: CASSIGPFRAHPGNTIYF.

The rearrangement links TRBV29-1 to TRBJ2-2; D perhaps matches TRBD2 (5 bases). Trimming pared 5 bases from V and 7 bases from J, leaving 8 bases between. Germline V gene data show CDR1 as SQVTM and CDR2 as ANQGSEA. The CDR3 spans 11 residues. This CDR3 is CSVSGNGELFF. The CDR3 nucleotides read TGCAGCGTTTCCGGGAACGGGGAGCTGTTTTTT.

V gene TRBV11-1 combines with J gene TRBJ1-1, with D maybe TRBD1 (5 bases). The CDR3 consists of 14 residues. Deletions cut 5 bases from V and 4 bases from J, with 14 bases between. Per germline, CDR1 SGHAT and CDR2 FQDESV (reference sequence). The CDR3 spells CASSQGTTGTEAFF. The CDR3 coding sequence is TGTGCCAGCAGCCAAGGGACGACGGGCACTGAAGCTTTCTTT.

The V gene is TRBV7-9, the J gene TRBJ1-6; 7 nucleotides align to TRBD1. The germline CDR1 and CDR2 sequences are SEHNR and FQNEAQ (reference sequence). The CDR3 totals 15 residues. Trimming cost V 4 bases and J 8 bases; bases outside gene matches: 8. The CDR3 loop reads CASSSRQGGDSPLHF. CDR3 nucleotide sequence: TGTGCCAGCAGCTCTCGACAGGGTGGTGATTCACCCCTCCACTTT. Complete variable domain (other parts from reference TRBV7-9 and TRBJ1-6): DTGVSQNPRHKITKRGQNVTFRCDPISEHNRLYWYRQTLGQGPEFLTYFQNEAQLEKSRLLSDRFSAERPKGSFSTLEIQRTEQGDSAMYLCASSSRQGGDSPLHFGNGTRLTVT.

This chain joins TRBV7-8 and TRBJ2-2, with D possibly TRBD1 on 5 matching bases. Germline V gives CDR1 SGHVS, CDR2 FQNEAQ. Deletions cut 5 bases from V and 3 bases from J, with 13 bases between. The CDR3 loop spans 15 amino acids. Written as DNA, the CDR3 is TGTGCCAGCAGCCCCCGACAGCAGGACACCGGGGAGCTGTTTTTT. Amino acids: CASSPRQQDTGELFF.

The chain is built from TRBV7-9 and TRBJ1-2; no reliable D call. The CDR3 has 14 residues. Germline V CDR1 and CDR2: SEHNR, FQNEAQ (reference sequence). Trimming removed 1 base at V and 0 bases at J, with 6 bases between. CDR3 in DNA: TGTGCCAGCAGCTTAGACATTTCTAACTATGGCTACACCTTC. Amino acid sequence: CASSLDISNYGYTF. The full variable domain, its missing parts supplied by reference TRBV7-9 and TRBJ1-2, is DTGVSQNPRHKITKRGQNVTFRCDPISEHNRLYWYRQTLGQGPEFLTYFQNEAQLEKSRLLSDRFSAERPKGSFSTLEIQRTEQGDSAMYLCASSLDISNYGYTFGSGTRLTVV.

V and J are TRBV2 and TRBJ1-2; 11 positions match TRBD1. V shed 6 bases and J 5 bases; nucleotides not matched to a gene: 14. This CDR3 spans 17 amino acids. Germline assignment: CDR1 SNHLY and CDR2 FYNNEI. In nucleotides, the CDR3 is TGTGCCAGCAGGACCGGGACAGGGGGGTATGAGGGGTATGGCTACACCTTC. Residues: CASRTGTGGYEGYGYTF. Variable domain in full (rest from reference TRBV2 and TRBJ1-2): EPEVTQTPSHQVTQMGQEVILRCVPISNHLYFYWYRQILGQKVEFLVSFYNNEISEKSEIFDDQFSVERPDGSNFTLKIRSTKLEDSAMYFCASRTGTGGYEGYGYTFGSGTRLTVV.